A single sample gave rise to the 5 T cell receptor beta chains below, sequenced in a study of neurological immune-mediated disorders. TCRdb recomputed calls from the 5' RACE reads with MiXCR, one row per CDR3 protein. The sample shows about 58,000 distinct CDR3 sequences, about 3.5% of them seen only once. Sequencing input: PBMCs. The receptors originated from a man aged 30 to 39 with multiple sclerosis.

This clonotype was seen repeatedly, ten times or more. The rearrangement uses TRBV20-1 and TRBJ2-2, with a possible D match to TRBD2 (5 bases). Germline V CDR1 and CDR2: DFQATT, SNEGSKA (reference sequence). The CDR3 runs to 13 residues. Trimming stripped 3 bases from V and 3 bases from J, with 8 bases between. The CDR3 nucleotides read TGCAGTGCTAGGGGAGTTCACACCGGGGAGCTGTTTTTT. Amino acid sequence: CSARGVHTGELFF.

This clonotype occurred many times. V is TRBV7-2 and J is TRBJ2-3, with TRBD2 matching 11 bases. The CDR3 has 16 residues. Germline V gene lookup returns CDR1 SGHTA and CDR2 FQGNSA. V dropped 1 base and J dropped 4; count of bases not matched to a gene: 4. CDR3 region: CASSLVAGGPSDTQYF. The CDR3, as DNA: TGTGCCAGCAGCTTAGTAGCGGGGGGGCCGTCAGATACGCAGTATTTT.

This clonotype has ten or more counts. The chain couples TRBV20-1 to TRBJ2-1; a weak D match, TRBD1 (6 bases). The CDR3 is made up of 15 amino acids. V lost 6 bases and J 1 base, leaving 16 bases between the germline ends. CDR1 is DFQATT and CDR2 is SNEGSKA in the germline V gene (reference sequence). Here the CDR3 DNA reads TGCAGTGCCCCCCCAAGGGGGTCTTCCTACAATGAGCAGTTCTTC. It encodes CSAPPRGSSYNEQFF.

This clonotype was recorded many times. The rearrangement links TRBV5-5 to TRBJ1-5; D is unresolved. Between the trimmed V and J ends, which lost 0 bases and 7 bases, there was a span of 11 bases. In germline, CDR1 is SGHKS, CDR2 YYEKEE (reference sequence). CDR3 length equals 14 residues. The CDR3 reads CASSLEVVGQPQHF. The CDR3 DNA reads as TGTGCCAGCAGCTTGGAGGTGGTGGGGCAGCCCCAGCATTTT.

This clonotype came up many times. The J gene is TRBJ2-1, the V gene TRBV10-2; D is unresolved. Germline assignment: CDR1 WSHSY and CDR2 SAAADI. V was shortened by 4 bases and J by 1 base, with 8 bases between the two germline ends. This CDR3 has 14 residues. The CDR3 is CASSVPNSYNEQFF. CDR3 sequence (DNA): TGCGCCAGCAGTGTACCGAATTCCTACAATGAGCAGTTCTTC.